This T cell receptor (beta chain) was identified during a study of shared clonotypes between healthy human individuals. There were only Caucasian adults among the donors, and all lived in Nashville, Tennessee. The study, taken as a whole, reports: Lower generation probabilities were found for non-shared clonotypes than for those shared by all four donors. The donor pool, a small one, limited the genetic and exposure-history diversity represented. Sharing across several donors was seen in about 5% of naive CD4 clonotypes.

Between the trimmed V and J ends, which lost 1 base and 7 bases, there was a span of 11 bases. Germline assignment: CDR1 MNHEY and CDR2 SVGAGI. This CDR3 contains 15 residues. About this clone: Its specificity is unknown.

Measured with immunoSEQ multiplex PCR; TCRdb has only the in-frame clones, and not every one. Of 2,500,000 or so clones listed, roughly 93% are singletons. The sequencing sample was made of naive CD4+ T cells from PBMCs. The subset: CD45RA+ positively selected. This TCR was sampled from a man between 18 and 29 years old in good health. Some clones in this sample may be carry-over from other donors' samples. This rearrangement joins TRBV6-5 to TRBJ1-6; the D gene is possibly TRBD1 (5 bases). The CDR3 here is CASSYLGTANSPLHF. CDR3 DNA: TGTGCCAGCAGTTACTTAGGGACGGCGAATTCACCCCTCCACTTT.